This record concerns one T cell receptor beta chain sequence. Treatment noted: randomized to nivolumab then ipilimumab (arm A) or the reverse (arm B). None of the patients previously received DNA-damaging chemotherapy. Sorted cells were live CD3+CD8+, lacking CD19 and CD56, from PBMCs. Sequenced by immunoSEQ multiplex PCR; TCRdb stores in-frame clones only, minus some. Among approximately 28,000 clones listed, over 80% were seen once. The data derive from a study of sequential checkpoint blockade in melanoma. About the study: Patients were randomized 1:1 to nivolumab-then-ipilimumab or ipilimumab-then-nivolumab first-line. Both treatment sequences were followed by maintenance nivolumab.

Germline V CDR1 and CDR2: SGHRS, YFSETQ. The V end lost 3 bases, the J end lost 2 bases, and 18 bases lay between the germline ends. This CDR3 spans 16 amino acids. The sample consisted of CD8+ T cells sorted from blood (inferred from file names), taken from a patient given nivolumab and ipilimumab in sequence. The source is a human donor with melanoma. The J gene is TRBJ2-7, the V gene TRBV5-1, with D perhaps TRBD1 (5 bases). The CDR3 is CASSSTRQSTTYEQYF. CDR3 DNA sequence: TGCGCCAGCAGCTCTACACGACAGTCGACCACCTACGAGCAGTACTTC.